The clone carrying this TCR beta chain was seen ten or more times. TCRdb re-analysed the 5' RACE reads in MiXCR, keeping a single row per CDR3 protein. The repertoire has roughly 7,800 distinct CDR3 sequences, around 15% of them found once; the top ten carry about 15%. The data stem from a study of spatial heterogeneity in lung cancer. Germline V CDR1 and CDR2: SGHRS, YFSETQ. There are 14 residues in the CDR3. V lost 2 bases and J lost 2, with 9 bases in between. Stated time point: sample taken at primary tumor resection. The J gene is TRBJ2-3, the V gene TRBV5-1; no definite D call. This clonotype was obtained from a male donor with early-stage non-small cell lung cancer. The source was normal lung tissue next to the tumor, collected at surgery. The CDR3 bases are TGCGCCAGCAGCTTCGATCAGGCCACAGATACGCAGTATTTT. Its protein product is CASSFDQATDTQYF.